Listed below are T cell receptor beta chains from one sample, sequenced in a study of T cells in localized non-small cell lung cancer. Sequencing was performed with immunoSEQ multiplex PCR; in TCRdb, only in-frame clones are kept and a portion is missing. The profile covers roughly 13,000 clones, with around 84% appearing a single time and approximately 52% taken by the ten largest. Here the sequenced sample was peripheral blood, taken before any cancer treatment. The receptors were gathered from a male donor at least 60 years old with stage III lung adenocarcinoma. The CDR3 runs from the conserved cysteine through the conserved F or W. Fields, in order: J gene, V gene, clone size, D gene, CDR3 protein, CDR3 DNA. A D gene is named only where the DNA matches it firmly. The size of a clone is reported for some rows only, either as once, few or many, or as a class for expanded clones.

>TRBJ2-3|TRBV11-3|-|TRBD2
CASSSRGAGGTDTQYF
TGTGCCAGCAGCTCCCGTGGGGCGGGGGGCACAGATACGCAGTATTTT
>TRBJ2-7|TRBV4-1|-|-
CASSQGRAVSSYEQYF
TGCGCCAGCAGCCAGGGCCGGGCTGTGAGCTCCTACGAGCAGTACTTC
>TRBJ2-7|TRBV18|-|TRBD1
CASSGTASYEQYF
TGTGCCAGCTCAGGGACAGCCTCCTACGAGCAGTACTTC
>TRBJ1-2|TRBV2|-|TRBD1
CASKLSRDRIYGYTF
TGTGCCAGCAAACTGTCCCGGGACAGGATCTATGGCTACACCTTC
>TRBJ2-7|TRBV4-1|-|-
CASSPVDGFGHEQYF
TGCGCCAGCAGCCCCGTCGACGGGTTCGGCCACGAGCAGTACTTC
>TRBJ2-1|TRBV7-2|-|TRBD1
CASSHYDRGGGEQFF
TGTGCCAGCAGCCATTACGACAGGGGGGGCGGTGAGCAGTTCTTC
>TRBJ1-1|TRBV18|-|-
CASSPTGGATEAFF
TGTGCCAGCTCACCGACCGGGGGGGCCACTGAAGCTTTCTTT
>TRBJ1-5|TRBV19|-|-
CASTGGQGISNQPQHF
TGTGCCAGTACCGGTGGTCAGGGAATTAGCAATCAGCCCCAGCATTTT
>TRBJ2-5|TRBV10-3|-|TRBD2
CASGTSGRGETQYF
TGTGCCTCCGGGACTAGCGGGAGGGGAGAGACCCAGTACTTC
>TRBJ2-3|TRBV5-5|-|-
CASSLPRGTDTQYF
TGTGCCAGCAGCTTACCTCGAGGCACAGATACGCAGTATTTT
>TRBJ2-7|TRBV29-1|-|-
CSVVEVANLYEQYF
TGCAGCGTTGTAGAGGTAGCGAACCTCTACGAGCAGTACTTC
>TRBJ2-3|TRBV27|-|TRBD2
CASRTSGGARDTQYF
TGTGCCAGCAGAACTAGCGGGGGGGCAAGAGATACGCAGTATTTT
>TRBJ2-7|TRBV7-2|-|TRBD2
CASSTRLAGEQYF
TGTGCCAGCAGCACACGACTAGCGGGCGAGCAGTACTTC
>TRBJ2-7|TRBV7-8|-|TRBD1
CASSLAGTATYEQYF
TGTGCCAGCAGCTTAGCCGGGACAGCCACCTACGAGCAGTACTTC
>TRBJ2-7|TRBV5-8|-|TRBD1
CASSLETGGPSYEQYF
TGTGCCAGCAGCTTGGAGACAGGGGGACCCTCCTACGAGCAGTACTTC
>TRBJ1-3|TRBV2|once|-
CASKGSLFFGNTIYF
TGTGCCAGCAAAGGGTCCCTTTTTTTCGGAAACACCATATATTTT
>TRBJ1-2|TRBV13|-|-
CASSLGSNNYGYTF
TGTGCCAGCAGCTTAGGGTCAAACAACTATGGCTACACCTTC
>TRBJ2-2|TRBV29-1|-|-
CSAASGHGTGELFF
TGCAGCGCCGCATCGGGACACGGGACCGGGGAGCTGTTTTTT
>TRBJ1-2|TRBV5-1|-|-
CASSLGAGPNYGYTF
TGCGCCAGCAGCTTGGGGGCAGGCCCTAACTATGGCTACACCTTC
>TRBJ1-5|TRBV14|-|TRBD1
CASSQRGGNYSNQPQHF
TGTGCCAGCAGCCAAAGAGGGGGCAACTATAGCAATCAGCCCCAGCATTTT
>TRBJ2-1|TRBV5-6|-|-
CASSFGLDSTYNEQFF
TGTGCCAGCAGCTTTGGGTTAGACTCGACCTACAATGAGCAGTTCTTC
>TRBJ1-2|TRBV4-2|-|TRBD1
CASSQDWDSGTHGYTF
TGTGCCAGCAGCCAAGACTGGGACAGCGGGACCCATGGCTACACCTTC
>TRBJ1-2|TRBV6-1|-|-
CASSEDFRRNGYTF
TGTGCCAGCAGTGAAGATTTCCGGAGGAATGGCTACACCTTC
>TRBJ1-2|TRBV2|medium-sized|-
CASSENAGGKNYGYTF
TGTGCCAGCAGTGAAAATGCTGGGGGTAAAAACTATGGCTACACCTTC
>TRBJ1-2|TRBV5-1|-|-
CASSLGEASYGYTF
TGCGCCAGCAGCTTGGGTGAGGCGTCCTATGGCTACACCTTC
>TRBJ1-5|TRBV18|-|TRBD1
CASSLGQGTQQPQHF
TGTGCCAGCTCACTGGGACAGGGGACTCAGCAGCCCCAGCATTTT
>TRBJ2-2|TRBV6-1|-|-
CASSEVQNTGELFF
TGTGCCAGCAGTGAAGTACAGAACACCGGGGAGCTGTTTTTT
>TRBJ2-5|TRBV5-6|-|-
CASSLMGEETQYF
TGTGCCAGCAGCTTAATGGGAGAAGAGACCCAGTACTTC
>TRBJ1-4|TRBV4-1|-|-
CASGLLAVANEKLFF
TGCGCCAGCGGACTCTTAGCAGTGGCTAATGAAAAACTGTTTTTT